One and the same sample provided the 19 T cell receptor beta chains below, sequenced in a study of radiotherapy plus CTLA-4 blockade in lung cancer. Profiling relied on immunoSEQ multiplex PCR, and the TCRdb table lists in-frame clones only, not all of them. There are roughly 130,000 clones in the sample; approximately 90% occur only once, and approximately 7% lies in the top ten. The sequencing here drew on peripheral blood, taken from a patient treated with radiotherapy plus ipilimumab. Source of these receptors: a human donor with non-small cell lung cancer that progressed on radiotherapy plus ipilimumab.

Here the CDR3 reads CASLRLTGGPPQMEQYF. CDR3 in DNA: TGCGCCAGCCTTCGACTAACGGGAGGCCCCCCCCAAATGGAGCAGTACTTC. The gene calls are TRBV10-2 and TRBJ2-7; TRBD2 aligns across 7 bases. Per germline, CDR1 WSHSY and CDR2 SAAADI. V dropped 8 bases and J dropped 7; count of bases not matched to a gene: 23. The CDR3 runs 17 residues.

CDR3 residues: CASSREQITGELFF. Here the CDR3 DNA reads TGTGCCAGCAGTCGGGAACAAATTACCGGGGAGCTGTTTTTT. The chain has TRBV6-1 and TRBJ2-2; maybe TRBD2 (5 bases). The CDR3 runs to 14 residues. The germline gives CDR1 MNHNS, CDR2 SASEGT. V was clipped by 5 bases and J by 5 bases, with 12 bases between them.

The chain recombines TRBV15 with TRBJ1-1; tentative D call: TRBD1 (6 bases). V lost 0 bases and J lost 0, with 20 bases in between. The germline V gene encodes CDR1 LNHNV and CDR2 YYDKDF (reference sequence). The CDR3 sequence is 19 residues long. Here the CDR3 DNA reads TGTGCCACCAGCAGAGATCGAGTGGGGGGCGTTGGATTGAACACTGAAGCTTTCTTT. It translates to CATSRDRVGGVGLNTEAFF.

The genes are TRBV7-3 and TRBJ2-2; the match to TRBD1 covers 9 bases. The CDR3 loop spans 16 amino acids. V lost 5 bases, J lost 6 bases, and 10 bases stayed unmatched. Germline CDR1 is SGHTA and CDR2 is FQGTGA. The CDR3 spells CASSQRTGAGAGELFF. CDR3 bases: TGTGCCAGCAGCCAAAGGACAGGGGCGGGAGCCGGGGAGCTGTTTTTT. Variable domain in full (rest from reference TRBV7-3 and TRBJ2-2): GAGVSQTPSNKVTEKGKYVELRCDPISGHTALYWYRQSLGQGPEFLIYFQGTGAADDSGLPNDRFFAVRPEGSVSTLKIQRTERGDSAVYLCASSQRTGAGAGELFFGEGSRLTVL.

The chain couples TRBV7-6 to TRBJ2-2; 12 bases are a match to TRBD1. The germline gives CDR1 SGHVS, CDR2 FNYEAQ. The V and J ends lost 7 bases and 6 bases, in that order; junction bases with no gene match: 9. This CDR3 has 16 amino acids. The CDR3 DNA reads as TGTGCCAGCAACGTTCTTGGGACAGGGGGCTCCGGGGAGCTGTTTTTT. The encoded protein is CASNVLGTGGSGELFF.

This clone came up a few times. The same CDR3 can be traced to other DNA sequences in this sample. The chain links TRBV6-5 to TRBJ1-5; 7 bases map to TRBD1. The V gene end was trimmed by 5 bases and the J gene end by 5 bases; junction bases not matched to a gene: 6. Germline assignment: CDR1 MNHEY and CDR2 SVGAGI. This CDR3 has 14 amino acids. The CDR3 sequence: CASSPRQGHQPQHF. The DNA for the CDR3 is TGTGCCAGCAGTCCCAGACAGGGTCATCAGCCCCAGCATTTT.

V gene TRBV19 combines with J gene TRBJ2-3, with D maybe TRBD2 (6 bases). V was shortened by 9 bases and J by 1 base, with 20 bases between the two germline ends. The CDR3 runs to 16 residues. Germline-derived CDR1 and CDR2 are LNHDA and SQIVND (reference sequence). In nucleotides, the CDR3 is TGTGCCAGCTCCAGAGCCCGGTGGGGGGGCACAGATACGCAGTATTTT. It is translated as CASSRARWGGTDTQYF.

The genes are TRBV29-1 and TRBJ2-3, with 7 nucleotides matching TRBD2. CDR1 SQVTM and CDR2 ANQGSEA come from the germline V gene. This CDR3 has 14 amino acids. With 4 bases clipped from V and 3 bases from J, the junction kept 7 bases outside the gene matches. CDR3 DNA: TGCAGCGTTGTCTGGGGCGGGAGAACAGATACGCAGTATTTT. It codes for CSVVWGGRTDTQYF.

The chain joins TRBV6-5 to TRBJ2-3, with D maybe TRBD2 (6 bases). Per germline, CDR1 MNHEY and CDR2 SVGAGI. The CDR3 spans 15 residues. Trimming took off 5 bases at V and 5 bases at J, with 17 bases between the two ends. The DNA for the CDR3 is TGTGCCAGCAGTAGACGGACTACCGCAGGAGATACGCAGTATTTT. Translated, it gives CASSRRTTAGDTQYF.

The chain carries TRBV19 and TRBJ2-5, with TRBD1 matching over 7 bases. Judging by the DNA end, TRBJ2-7 fits better; the J call may be wrong. This CDR3 is built from 16 residues. Germline V CDR1 and CDR2: LNHDA, SQIVND (reference sequence). CDR3 DNA sequence: TGTGCCAGTAGTACAGATGACAGGGTTGGCTCCAGCGAGCAGTACTTC. It encodes CASSTDDRVGSSEQYF.

Concerning this clone: Compared with germline, one end of the junction differs, possibly owing to a read error. The gene calls are TRBV7-7 and TRBJ2-1, with D tentatively TRBD2 (6 bases). The length of the CDR3 is 13 residues. In germline, CDR1 is SSHAT, CDR2 FNYEAQ (reference sequence). CDR3 DNA sequence: TGTGCTAGCAGCTTAGCGGTTGACAATGAGCAGTTCTTC. It translates to CASSLAVDNEQFF.

The rearrangement links TRBV5-4 to TRBJ1-1; D remains ambiguous. CDR3 length: 14 amino acids. Trimming shortened V by 0 bases and J by 1 base, and 7 bases separated the two germline ends. CDR1 is SGHNT and CDR2 is YYREEE in the germline V gene (reference sequence). CDR3 nucleotides: TGTGCCAGCAGCTTGGTGGCGGAGAACACTGAAGCTTTCTTT. It encodes CASSLVAENTEAFF.

The V and J genes are TRBV18 and TRBJ2-5, with 12 bases lining up with TRBD2. Germline CDR1 and CDR2: KGHSH and LQKENI. V shed 4 bases, J shed 2 bases, and the junction held 2 bases outside the gene matches. The CDR3 is 15 amino acids. The CDR3 nucleotides are TGTGCCAGCTCACAAACTAGCGGGAGGCAAGAGACCCAGTACTTC. Its translation is CASSQTSGRQETQYF. Using reference TRBV18 and TRBJ2-5 for the parts outside the CDR3, the full variable domain is NAGVMQNPRHLVRRRGQEARLRCSPMKGHSHVYWYRQLPEEGLKFMVYLQKENIIDESGMPKERFSAEFPKEGPSILRIQQVVRGDSAAYFCASSQTSGRQETQYFGPGTRLLVL.

The chain has TRBV12-5 and TRBJ1-2; D ambiguous. Germline V CDR1 and CDR2: LGHNT, FRNRAP. V was cut by 5 bases and J by 4 bases, with 17 bases left in between. The CDR3 is 15 amino acids. In DNA, the CDR3 is TGTGCTAGTGGTACCGGACCGGTAGTAATCTATGGCTACACCTTC. Its protein is CASGTGPVVIYGYTF.

V usage is TRBV29-1 and J usage is TRBJ2-3, with 12 bases aligning to TRBD2. V was pared by 7 bases and J by 4 bases, with 6 bases of the junction left unmatched. The germline V gene encodes CDR1 SQVTM and CDR2 ANQGSEA. The CDR3 covers 14 residues. The CDR3 bases are TGCAGCGCCCGGACTAGCGGGGTTGCAGATACGCAGTATTTT. As protein: CSARTSGVADTQYF.

This chain uses TRBV5-1 with TRBJ2-1, with TRBD2 matching 9 bases. With 5 bases clipped from V and 4 bases from J, the junction kept 13 bases outside the gene matches. Germline CDR1 and CDR2: SGHRS and YFSETQ. The CDR3 spans 17 residues. DNA for the CDR3: TGCGCCAGCAGATCGTCCGCGCGGGAGGGCAGGTACAATGAGCAGTTCTTC. It specifies CASRSSAREGRYNEQFF.

The chain is built from TRBV30 and TRBJ1-2, with D hard to call. The germline V and J ends were trimmed by 3 bases and 8 bases, with 19 bases remaining between them. CDR3 length: 14 residues. The germline gives CDR1 GTSNPN, CDR2 SVGIG (reference sequence). The CDR3 sequence: CAWRREPDRRGYTF. CDR3 nucleotides: TGTGCCTGGAGGAGGGAGCCGGATCGTCGCGGCTACACCTTC.

This clone was seen only once. The chain uses TRBV5-6 and TRBJ1-5, with TRBD1 matching over 8 bases. The CDR3 has 14 amino acids. The V and J ends lost 4 bases and 4 bases, in that order; junction bases with no gene match: 4. The germline gives CDR1 SGHDT, CDR2 YYEEEE. This CDR3 reads CASSRQGRNQPQHF. In DNA form, the CDR3 reads TGTGCCAGCAGCCGACAGGGGCGAAATCAGCCCCAGCATTTT.

This chain joins TRBV27 and TRBJ1-1; 7 nucleotides agree with TRBD1. V lost 6 bases and J lost 4; bases outside the gene matches: 8. Germline V gives CDR1 MNHEY, CDR2 SMNVEV (reference sequence). The CDR3 sequence is 14 residues long. CDR3 loop: CASSPGAGGTEAFF. CDR3 nucleotides: TGTGCCAGCAGCCCAGGGGCAGGGGGCACTGAAGCTTTCTTT.